This is a list of T cell receptor beta chains from one sample in a study of OX40 agonist ivuxolimab in advanced cancers. Repertoires were generated with immunoSEQ multiplex PCR, while TCRdb's copy carries only in-frame clones and drops some. The sample lists tens of thousands of clones, around 94% occurring once. The material was CD4+ or CD8+ T cells sorted from blood, obtained in a trial of the OX40 agonist ivuxolimab. These receptors were taken from an adult with an advanced solid tumor such as melanoma, head and neck, liver or kidney cancer. Each CDR3 is given with its conserved first and last residue. The D gene is left open where the match is weak. Size is stated for part of the rows, as once, few or many counts, or as a class when the clone is expanded.

J	V	size	D	DNA	CDR3
TRBJ2-7	TRBV7-8	-	-	TGTGCCAGCAGCCCCCCCGGGAGTTACGAGCAGTACTTC	CASSPPGSYEQYF
TRBJ2-7	TRBV14	-	TRBD1	TGTGCCAGCAGCCAAACGGGACAGAGCTACGAGCAGTACTTC	CASSQTGQSYEQYF
TRBJ2-1	TRBV7-2	-	-	TGTGCCAGCAGCCCGGCGGGTCGTTGGGCGGGGAGTGAGCAGTTCTTC	CASSPAGRWAGSEQFF
TRBJ2-1	TRBV28	-	TRBD2	TGTGCCAGCAGTGGGGGGGTGGCGGGAGGGCCAAGGGACAATGAGCAGTTCTTC	CASSGGVAGGPRDNEQFF
TRBJ1-1	TRBV13	-	TRBD1	TGTGCCAGCAGCTTTGGGACAGGGCGATTGAACACTGAAGCTTTCTTT	CASSFGTGRLNTEAFF
TRBJ2-1	TRBV11-3	once	TRBD2	TGTGCCAGCAGCTTAGGCCTAGCGGACACTACCTACAATGAGCAGTTCTTC	CASSLGLADTTYNEQFF
TRBJ2-7	TRBV27	-	-	TGTGCCAGCACCCCCGTCCTCAGGGACACCCCCTACGAGCAGTACTTC	CASTPVLRDTPYEQYF
TRBJ2-1	TRBV19	few	TRBD2	TGTGCCAGTGGGCTACTAGCGGGAGATGAGCAGTTCTTC	CASGLLAGDEQFF
TRBJ1-2	TRBV6-1	-	TRBD1	TGTGCCAGCAGTGAGCAACCGGGACAGGAGACTAACTATGGCTACACCTTC	CASSEQPGQETNYGYTF
TRBJ2-7	TRBV19	-	-	TGTGCCAGTAGGGGGGGAGCAGGATTCACCTACGAGCAGTACTTC	CASRGGAGFTYEQYF
TRBJ2-7	TRBV30	-	-	TGTGCCTGGGGTAGAAACTCGGTCTACGAGCAGTACTTC	CAWGRNSVYEQYF
TRBJ2-1	TRBV13	-	-	TGTGCCAGCAACCGTAAGATGGTAGGGAATGAGCAGTTCTTC	CASNRKMVGNEQFF
TRBJ1-3	TRBV4-3	-	-	TGCGCCAGCAGCCAAGATCCCCACACCAACTCTGGAAACACCATATATTTT	CASSQDPHTNSGNTIYF
TRBJ2-3	TRBV10-2	-	-	TGCGCCAGCAGTGCTACGGGGCGCACAGATACGCAGTATTTT	CASSATGRTDTQYF
TRBJ2-7	TRBV5-6	-	-	TGTGCCAGCAGCCTACAGGGTGCCTACGAGCAGTACTTC	CASSLQGAYEQYF
TRBJ1-1	TRBV2	-	TRBD1	TGTGCCAGCAGTGAAGCGCAGGGACAGGGCGGGACTGAAGCTTTCTTT	CASSEAQGQGGTEAFF